This T cell receptor (beta chain) was identified in a study of cytomegalovirus exposure and HLA in healthy donors. The PCR contained 60 Vbeta and 13 Jbeta primers. Profiling relied on immunoSEQ multiplex PCR, and the TCRdb table lists in-frame clones only, not all of them. The sample holds under 50,000 clones, around 87% seen once. Regarding this clone: Its antigen is still unknown.

V was cut by 3 bases and J by 7 bases, with 3 bases left in between. Germline-derived CDR1 and CDR2 are SEHNR and FQNEAQ (reference sequence). The CDR3 length is 11 residues. Study-wide results and caveats: Across donors, presence/absence analyses took sequencing depth to be roughly uniform.

This cohort consisted of healthy bone marrow donors. Nominally healthy donors were sampled, though unrecorded immune exposures were likely. The rearrangement uses TRBV7-9 and TRBJ1-4, with D uncertain. Sequenced material: PBMCs. This receptor was obtained from a woman in her forties in good health and CMV-seropositive. CDR3 sequence reads: CASSFSEKLFF. In DNA, the CDR3 is TGTGCCAGCAGCTTCTCTGAAAAACTGTTTTTT.